Below are 20 T cell receptor beta chains sequenced from a single sample in a study of Ad26.COV2.S vaccination and SARS-CoV-2 variants. Sequencing used immunoSEQ multiplex PCR; TCRdb keeps in-frame clones, though not all of them. The sample yields around 300,000 clones, roughly 88% seen once. Treatment denoted: some 20 received Ad26.COV2.S at low or high dose, single or two shots; 5 received placebo; per-sample allocation not given. Samples were taken on day 63 after the first vaccine or placebo injection. This specimen consisted of peripheral blood, obtained in a trial of Ad26.COV2.S vaccine versus placebo. Receptors were obtained from a person aged 18-65 years who received the Ad26.COV2.S COVID-19 vaccine or a placebo.

This clone appeared a few times. The chain recombines TRBV4-1 with TRBJ1-1, with D possibly being TRBD1 (5 bases). CDR3 size: 13 residues. CDR1 is MGHRA, CDR2 YSYEKL, per germline. Trimming took off 4 bases at V and 3 bases at J, with 9 bases between the two ends. For the CDR3, the DNA is TGCGCCAGCAGCCGCCTAGGGGACACTGAAGCTTTCTTT. Amino acids: CASSRLGDTEAFF.

V usage is TRBV7-6 and J usage is TRBJ2-5; possible D gene TRBD1, 5 bases. The V end lost 1 base, the J end lost 4 bases, and 19 bases lay between the germline ends. The germline V gene encodes CDR1 SGHVS and CDR2 FNYEAQ. The length of the CDR3 is 17 residues. The CDR3 bases are TGTGCCAGCAGCTTAGGATTTAACAGGATTCCCCCAGAGACCCAGTACTTC. It yields the protein CASSLGFNRIPPETQYF.

This clone occurred a few times. This rearrangement joins TRBV25-1 to TRBJ1-2; 7 bases fit TRBD1. V lost 7 bases and J lost 4; bases outside the gene matches: 3. CDR3 size: 12 residues. In germline, CDR1 is MGHDK, CDR2 SYGVNS. The CDR3 DNA sequence: TGTGCCAGCACTGGGACAGTCTATGGCTACACCTTC. Its protein product is CASTGTVYGYTF.

This chain links TRBV27 with TRBJ2-7, with TRBD2 identical over 13 bases. Per the germline V gene, CDR1 is MNHEY and CDR2 is SMNVEV (reference sequence). Unmatched junction bases numbered 11, after V lost 7 bases and J lost 5 bases. This CDR3 spans 16 amino acids. The CDR3 DNA reads TGTGCCAGCACCCAACAGGGACTAGCGGGGTTCGACGAGCAGTACTTC. This gives the protein CASTQQGLAGFDEQYF.

This CDR3 reads CSVEDGANRDGYTF. The CDR3 DNA sequence: TGCAGCGTTGAAGATGGGGCAAACCGAGATGGCTACACCTTC. The chain uses TRBV29-1 and TRBJ1-2; perhaps TRBD1 as D (5 bases). In germline, CDR1 is SQVTM, CDR2 ANQGSEA. V was pared by 0 bases and J by 6 bases, with 14 bases between. The CDR3 has 14 residues.

J is TRBJ2-1 and V is TRBV7-9; perhaps TRBD2 as D (6 bases). Germline CDR1 reads SEHNR; CDR2 reads FQNEAQ (reference sequence). This CDR3 region has 15 residues. The V and J ends lost 5 bases and 4 bases respectively, with 15 bases between them. This CDR3 is CASSRIGTRYNEQFF. The DNA of the CDR3 is TGTGCCAGCAGCCGGATCGGGACTCGGTACAATGAGCAGTTCTTC.

The chain has TRBV19 and TRBJ2-5; D not resolved. CDR1 is LNHDA and CDR2 is SQIVND in the germline V gene (reference sequence). The CDR3 is 14 residues long. The V and J ends lost 4 bases and 0 bases respectively, with 9 bases between them. In nucleotides, the CDR3 is TGTGCCAGTAGTAAAGTTCGCAACCAAGAGACCCAGTACTTC. Translating it yields CASSKVRNQETQYF.

The chain recombines TRBV7-2 with TRBJ2-7; D unresolved. Germline CDR1 and CDR2: SGHTA and FQGNSA. Trimming pared 0 bases from V and 3 bases from J, leaving 6 bases between. CDR3 length equals 13 residues. CDR3 nucleotide sequence: TGTGCCAGCAGCTTAGCGGGGTTCTACGAGCAGTACTTC. This gives the protein CASSLAGFYEQYF.

This chain connects TRBV2 to TRBJ1-5; D gene ambiguous. Germline V gene lookup returns CDR1 SNHLY and CDR2 FYNNEI. The CDR3 contains 14 residues. V was clipped by 2 bases and J by 6 bases, with 11 bases between them. CDR3 sequence: CASSEFGNGQPQHF. Written as DNA, the CDR3 is TGTGCCAGCAGTGAATTCGGGAACGGTCAGCCCCAGCATTTT.

The chain couples TRBV5-6 to TRBJ1-2, with TRBD1 as a possible D gene (5 bases). CDR3 length equals 14 residues. V lost 0 bases and J 4 bases, leaving 10 bases between the germline ends. Germline loops: CDR1 SGHDT, CDR2 YYEEEE. The CDR3 DNA is TGTGCCAGCAGCTTGGATCAGGGTTCCTATGGCTACACCTTC. Amino acid sequence: CASSLDQGSYGYTF.

The CDR3 loop reads CASSLAAGEQFF. For the CDR3, the DNA is TGTGCCAGCAGCCTAGCGGCAGGTGAGCAGTTCTTC. The V gene is TRBV6-2 or TRBV6-3, the J gene TRBJ2-1; 7 bases agree with TRBD2. V shed 6 bases and J 9 bases; nucleotides not matched to a gene: 5. The CDR3 has 12 amino acids. Germline V lookup: CDR1 MNHEY, CDR2 SVGEGT.

This chain connects TRBV5-6 to TRBJ1-3; D gene uncertain. Germline CDR1 SGHDT, CDR2 YYEEEE. The CDR3 has 12 amino acids. Trimming shortened V by 2 bases and J by 3 bases, and 3 bases separated the two germline ends. CDR3 region: CASSFYGNTIYF. The CDR3 coding sequence is TGTGCCAGCAGCTTCTATGGAAACACCATATATTTT.

CDR3 DNA: TGTGCCAGCAGCTACGGGGGAGGGAGTGGAACCTACAATGAGCAGTTCTTC. Translated, it gives CASSYGGGSGTYNEQFF. The chain combines TRBV28 with TRBJ2-1; TRBD2 aligns across 7 bases. J was trimmed by 2 bases and V by 6 bases; bases with no gene match: 13. Germline V gene data show CDR1 as MDHEN and CDR2 as SYDVKM. This CDR3 contains 17 residues.

In its sample, this clone was seen a few times. The chain combines TRBV5-1 with TRBJ2-7; no definite D call. The CDR3 extends over 15 amino acids. Trimming removed 1 base at V and 0 bases at J, with 11 bases between. Per the germline V gene, CDR1 is SGHRS and CDR2 is YFSETQ. CDR3 sequence (DNA): TGCGCCAGCAGCTTGAGGTCACAAGACTCCTACGAGCAGTACTTC. It translates to CASSLRSQDSYEQYF.

The rearrangement uses TRBV9 and TRBJ1-4; D possibly corresponds to TRBD1 (6 bases). V gave up 0 bases and J gave up 6 bases, with 6 bases separating them. CDR1 is SGDLS and CDR2 is YYNGEE in the germline V gene. The CDR3 totals 13 residues. The CDR3 DNA reads as TGTGCCAGCAGCGTAGGACAGGATGAAAAACTGTTTTTT. Amino acid sequence: CASSVGQDEKLFF.

The V call is TRBV18, the J call TRBJ1-1; D unclear. From germline, CDR1 is KGHSH and CDR2 LQKENI. This CDR3 comprises 16 residues. V was trimmed by 0 bases and J by 2 bases, leaving 13 bases between them. The chain's CDR3 is CASSPPVSGLNTEAFF. The DNA for the CDR3 is TGTGCCAGCTCACCACCGGTATCTGGGTTAAACACTGAAGCTTTCTTT.

This chain uses TRBV2 with TRBJ2-1; 8 bases line up with TRBD2. The germline V gene encodes CDR1 SNHLY and CDR2 FYNNEI. The CDR3 covers 16 residues. Trimming at V came to 7 bases and at J to 8 bases, leaving 16 bases not matched to a gene. CDR3 sequence reads: CASITPGSGSGDEQFF. The CDR3 bases are TGTGCCAGCATCACCCCGGGGAGCGGGAGTGGGGATGAGCAGTTCTTC.

The V call is TRBV4-1, the J call TRBJ1-2, with D possibly matching TRBD1 (6 bases). The V and J ends lost 3 bases and 6 bases respectively, with 11 bases between them. The germline CDR1 and CDR2 sequences are MGHRA and YSYEKL. There are 13 residues in the CDR3. The CDR3 region has the DNA TGCGCCAGCAGCCATCTGCAGGGGAATGGCTACACCTTC. Amino acid sequence: CASSHLQGNGYTF.

The chain employs TRBV7-2 and TRBJ1-1; D remains unclear. CDR3 length: 16 residues. V lost 1 base and J 0 bases, leaving 12 bases between the germline ends. Germline CDR1 SGHTA, CDR2 FQGNSA. CDR3 amino acids: CASSLVQMRMNTEAFF. DNA of the CDR3: TGTGCCAGCAGCTTAGTGCAGATGCGGATGAACACTGAAGCTTTCTTT.

The gene calls are TRBV19 and TRBJ1-1; the D is unclear. This CDR3 spans 13 amino acids. V dropped 9 bases and J dropped 10 bases, with 21 bases sitting between them. Germline V gene sequence: CDR1 LNHDA, CDR2 SQIVND (reference sequence). This chain's CDR3 is CASTLTDTPRAFF. Written as DNA, the CDR3 is TGTGCCAGCACACTTACAGACACTCCACGAGCTTTCTTT.